This T cell receptor beta chain originates from a study of T cell clones after liver transplantation. Study overall: Three of the eight recipients were HCV-positive; the rest had non-autoimmune, non-viral transplant indications. Blood was drawn pre-transplant, before withdrawal, and after full or failed withdrawal.

Worth noting for this clone: Its antigen is currently unknown.

The germline gives CDR1 MDHEN, CDR2 SYDVKM. The CDR3 extends over 14 amino acids. V gave up 6 bases and J gave up 7 bases, with 13 bases separating them. This table comes from immunoSEQ multiplex PCR, and its TCRdb copy is limited to in-frame clones, with some not included. The sample consists of fewer than 85,000 clones, 80% of them appearing once. General observations from the study: Rather than being deleted, graft donor-reactive T cells may have moved into the graft.

This chain uses TRBV28 with TRBJ1-6, with a weak D call TRBD1 (6 bases). This clonotype was sampled from a human patient who received a liver transplant. Part of the T cells may come from the graft donor. The sample was CD4+ T cells from blood, taken 12 months after liver transplant. This CDR3 reads CASRKDSTNSPLHF. DNA for the CDR3: TGTGCCAGCAGGAAGGACAGCACAAATTCACCCCTCCACTTT.